The TCR beta chain described here comes from a study of blood T cell repertoires in COVID-19. TCRdb keeps only in-frame clones here, not all; method: immunoSEQ multiplex PCR. The data show about 100,000 clones, with roughly nine tenths seen just once and 2.1% held by the top ten. The germline V gene has CDR1 MGHDK and CDR2 SYGVNS. The CDR3 is 17 residues long. With 4 bases clipped from V and 8 bases from J, the junction kept 16 bases outside the gene matches. The source of this sequence is a man in his fifties with active COVID-19. Sequenced input: peripheral blood. This chain links TRBV25-1 with TRBJ1-5, with 8 bases identical to TRBD1. The CDR3 region is CASSVRARTDREKPQHF. CDR3 bases: TGTGCCAGCAGTGTACGGGCCAGAACGGACAGGGAGAAGCCCCAGCATTTT.